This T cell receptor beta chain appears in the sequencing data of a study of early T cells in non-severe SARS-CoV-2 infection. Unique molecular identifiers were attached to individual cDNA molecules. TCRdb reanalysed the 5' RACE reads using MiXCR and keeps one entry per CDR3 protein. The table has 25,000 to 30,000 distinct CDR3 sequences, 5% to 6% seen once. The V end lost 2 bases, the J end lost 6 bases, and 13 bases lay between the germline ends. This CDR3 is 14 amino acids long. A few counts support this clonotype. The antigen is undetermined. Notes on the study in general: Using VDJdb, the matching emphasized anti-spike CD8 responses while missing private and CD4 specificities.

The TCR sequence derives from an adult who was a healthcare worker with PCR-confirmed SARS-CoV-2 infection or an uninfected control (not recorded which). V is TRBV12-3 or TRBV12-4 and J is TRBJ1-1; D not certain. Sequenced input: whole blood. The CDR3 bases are TGTGCCAGCAGTTTACCGGGTTTGGTCCCTGAAGCTTTCTTT. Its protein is CASSLPGLVPEAFF.